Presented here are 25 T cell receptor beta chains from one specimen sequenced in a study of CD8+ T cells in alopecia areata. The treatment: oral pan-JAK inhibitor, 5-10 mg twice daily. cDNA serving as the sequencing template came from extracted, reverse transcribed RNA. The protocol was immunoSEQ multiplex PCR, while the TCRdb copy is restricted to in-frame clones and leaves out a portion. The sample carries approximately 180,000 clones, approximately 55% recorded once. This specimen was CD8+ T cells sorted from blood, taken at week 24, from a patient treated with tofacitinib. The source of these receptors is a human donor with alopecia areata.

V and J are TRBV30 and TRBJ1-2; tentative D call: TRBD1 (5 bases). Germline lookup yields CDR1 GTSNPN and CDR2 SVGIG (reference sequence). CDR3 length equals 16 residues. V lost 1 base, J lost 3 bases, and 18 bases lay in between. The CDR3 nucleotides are TGTGCCTGGAGTGAACCCCAAAGGGGTATTGACTATGGCTACACCTTC. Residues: CAWSEPQRGIDYGYTF.

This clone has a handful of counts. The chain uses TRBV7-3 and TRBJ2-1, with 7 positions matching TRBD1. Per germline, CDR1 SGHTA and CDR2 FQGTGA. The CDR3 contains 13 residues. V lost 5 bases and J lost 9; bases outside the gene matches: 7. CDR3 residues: CASSPRQGSEQFF. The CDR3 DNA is TGTGCCAGCAGCCCAAGACAGGGCAGTGAGCAGTTCTTC.

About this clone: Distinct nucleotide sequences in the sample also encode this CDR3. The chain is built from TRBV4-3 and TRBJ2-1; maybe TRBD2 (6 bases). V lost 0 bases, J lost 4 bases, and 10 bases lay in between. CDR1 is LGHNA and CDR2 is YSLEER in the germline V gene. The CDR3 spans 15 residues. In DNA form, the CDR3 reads TGCGCCAGCAGCCAAGATGGGGGGTCTTACAATGAGCAGTTCTTC. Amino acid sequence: CASSQDGGSYNEQFF.

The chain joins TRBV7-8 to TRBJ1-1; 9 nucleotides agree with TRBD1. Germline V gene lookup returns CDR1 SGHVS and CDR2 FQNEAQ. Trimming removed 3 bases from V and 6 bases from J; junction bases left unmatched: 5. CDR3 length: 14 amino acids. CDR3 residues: CASSFGDRGSEAFF. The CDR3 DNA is TGTGCCAGCAGCTTTGGTGACAGGGGGTCTGAAGCTTTCTTT.

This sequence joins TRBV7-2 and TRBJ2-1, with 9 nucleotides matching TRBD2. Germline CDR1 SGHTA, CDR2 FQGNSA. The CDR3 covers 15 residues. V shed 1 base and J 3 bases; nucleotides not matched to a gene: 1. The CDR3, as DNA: TGTGCCAGCAGCTTAGGGACTAGCGACTACAATGAGCAGTTCTTC. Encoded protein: CASSLGTSDYNEQFF.

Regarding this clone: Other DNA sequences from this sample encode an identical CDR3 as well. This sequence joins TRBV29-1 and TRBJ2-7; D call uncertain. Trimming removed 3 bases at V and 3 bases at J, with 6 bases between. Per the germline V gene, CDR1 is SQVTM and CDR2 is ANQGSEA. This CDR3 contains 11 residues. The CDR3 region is CSVEVGYEQYF. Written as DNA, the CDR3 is TGCAGCGTTGAGGTCGGCTACGAGCAGTACTTC.

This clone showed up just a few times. The CDR3 reads CASSVDGLSTDTQYF. The CDR3 region has the DNA TGTGCCAGCAGCGTAGACGGGCTCAGCACAGATACGCAGTATTTT. The genes are TRBV9 and TRBJ2-3; unclear D gene. In germline, CDR1 is SGDLS, CDR2 YYNGEE. The V gene lost 0 bases and the J gene lost 0 bases, with 8 bases spanning the gap. The CDR3 runs to 15 residues.

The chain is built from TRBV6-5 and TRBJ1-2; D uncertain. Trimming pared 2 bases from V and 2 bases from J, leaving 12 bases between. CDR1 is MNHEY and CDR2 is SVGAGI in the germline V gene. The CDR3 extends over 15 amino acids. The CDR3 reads CASSYESGMNYGYTF. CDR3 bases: TGTGCCAGCAGTTACGAATCGGGGATGAACTATGGCTACACCTTC.

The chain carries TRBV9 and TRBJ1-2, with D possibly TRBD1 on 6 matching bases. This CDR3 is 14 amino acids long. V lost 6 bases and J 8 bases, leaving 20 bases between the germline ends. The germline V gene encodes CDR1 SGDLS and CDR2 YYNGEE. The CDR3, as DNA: TGTGCCAGCACCCCCACTCAGGGGATCTACGGCTACACCTTC. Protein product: CASTPTQGIYGYTF.

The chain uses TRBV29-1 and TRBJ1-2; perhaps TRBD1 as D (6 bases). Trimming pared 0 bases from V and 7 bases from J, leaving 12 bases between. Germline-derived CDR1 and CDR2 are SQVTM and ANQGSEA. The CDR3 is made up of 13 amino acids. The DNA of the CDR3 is TGCAGCGTTGAAGAACAGGGTGCGGCTGGCTACACCTTC. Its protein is CSVEEQGAAGYTF.

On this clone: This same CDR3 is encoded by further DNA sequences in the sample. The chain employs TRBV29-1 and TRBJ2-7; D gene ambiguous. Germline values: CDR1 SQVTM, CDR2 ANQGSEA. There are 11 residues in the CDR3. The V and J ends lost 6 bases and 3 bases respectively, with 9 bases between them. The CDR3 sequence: CSVVADYEQYF. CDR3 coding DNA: TGCAGCGTGGTCGCAGACTACGAGCAGTACTTC.

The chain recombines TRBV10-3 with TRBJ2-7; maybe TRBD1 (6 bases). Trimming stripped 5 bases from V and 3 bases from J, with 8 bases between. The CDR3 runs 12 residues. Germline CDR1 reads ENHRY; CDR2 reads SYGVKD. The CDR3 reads CAISQTGYEQYF. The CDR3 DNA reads TGTGCCATCAGTCAGACAGGCTACGAGCAGTACTTC.

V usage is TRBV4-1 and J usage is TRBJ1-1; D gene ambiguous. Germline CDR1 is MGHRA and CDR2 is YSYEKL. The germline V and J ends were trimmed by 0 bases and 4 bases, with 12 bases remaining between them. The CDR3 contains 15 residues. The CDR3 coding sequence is TGCGCCAGCAGCCAAGAGAAAGGGATTGTCACTGAAGCTTTCTTT. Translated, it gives CASSQEKGIVTEAFF.

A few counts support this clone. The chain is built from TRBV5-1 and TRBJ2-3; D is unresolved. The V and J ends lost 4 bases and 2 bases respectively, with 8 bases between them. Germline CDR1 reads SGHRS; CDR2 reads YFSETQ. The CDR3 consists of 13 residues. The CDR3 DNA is TGCGCCAGCAGCCCCAAGACCACAGATACGCAGTATTTT. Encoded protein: CASSPKTTDTQYF.

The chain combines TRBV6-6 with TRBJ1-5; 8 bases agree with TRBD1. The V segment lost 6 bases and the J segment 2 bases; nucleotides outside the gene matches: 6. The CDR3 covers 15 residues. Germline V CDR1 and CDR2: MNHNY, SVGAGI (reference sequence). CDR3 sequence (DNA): TGTGCCAGCAGAATGACAGGGGAGGGCAATCAGCCCCAGCATTTT. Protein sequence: CASRMTGEGNQPQHF.

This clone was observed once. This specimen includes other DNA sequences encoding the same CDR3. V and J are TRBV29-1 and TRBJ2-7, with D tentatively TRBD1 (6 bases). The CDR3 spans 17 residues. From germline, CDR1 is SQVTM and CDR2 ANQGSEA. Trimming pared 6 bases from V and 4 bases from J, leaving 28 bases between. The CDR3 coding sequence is TGCAGCGTCCAAAAGATTTCCGGGACAACCGGCGAGTACGAGCAGTACTTC. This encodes CSVQKISGTTGEYEQYF.

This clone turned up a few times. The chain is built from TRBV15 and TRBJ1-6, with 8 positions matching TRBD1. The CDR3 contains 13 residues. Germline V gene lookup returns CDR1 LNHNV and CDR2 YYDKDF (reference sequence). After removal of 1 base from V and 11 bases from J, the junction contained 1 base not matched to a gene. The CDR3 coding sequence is TGTGCCACCAGCAGAGTCAGGGGGCCACCCCTCCACTTT. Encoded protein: CATSRVRGPPLHF.

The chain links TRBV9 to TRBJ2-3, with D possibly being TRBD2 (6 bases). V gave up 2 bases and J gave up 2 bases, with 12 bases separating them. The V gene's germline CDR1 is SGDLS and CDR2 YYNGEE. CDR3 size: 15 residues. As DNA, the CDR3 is TGTGCCAGCAGCGTTGCGGGGACGACCACAGATACGCAGTATTTT. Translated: CASSVAGTTTDTQYF.

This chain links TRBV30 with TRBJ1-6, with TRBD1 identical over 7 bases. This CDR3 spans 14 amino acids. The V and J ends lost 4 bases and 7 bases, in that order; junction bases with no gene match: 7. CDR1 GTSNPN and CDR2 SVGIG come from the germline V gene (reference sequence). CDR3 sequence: CAWKGGIRNSPLHF. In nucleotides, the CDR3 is TGTGCCTGGAAAGGGGGCATCAGAAATTCACCCCTCCACTTT.

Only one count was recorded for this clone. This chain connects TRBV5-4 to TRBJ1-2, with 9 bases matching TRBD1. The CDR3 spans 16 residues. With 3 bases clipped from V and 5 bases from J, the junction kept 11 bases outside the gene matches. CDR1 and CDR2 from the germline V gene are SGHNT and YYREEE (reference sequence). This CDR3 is CASSWFQGQGTYGYTF. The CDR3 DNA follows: TGTGCCAGCAGCTGGTTCCAAGGACAGGGGACGTATGGCTACACCTTC.

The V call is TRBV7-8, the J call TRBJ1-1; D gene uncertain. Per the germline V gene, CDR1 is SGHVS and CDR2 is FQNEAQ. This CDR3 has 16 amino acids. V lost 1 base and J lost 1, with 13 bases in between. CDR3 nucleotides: TGTGCCAGCAGCTTAGTAGGTGGGTGGGGGAACACTGAAGCTTTCTTT. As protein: CASSLVGGWGNTEAFF.

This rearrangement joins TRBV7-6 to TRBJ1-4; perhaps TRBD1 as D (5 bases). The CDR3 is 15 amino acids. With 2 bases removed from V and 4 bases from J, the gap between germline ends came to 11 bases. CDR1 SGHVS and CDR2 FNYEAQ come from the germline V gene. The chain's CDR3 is CASSLSEGLNEKLFF. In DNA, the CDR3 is TGTGCCAGCAGCTTAAGTGAGGGACTTAATGAAAAACTGTTTTTT. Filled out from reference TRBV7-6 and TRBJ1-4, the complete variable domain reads GAGVSQSPRYKVTKRGQDVALRCDPISGHVSLYWYRQALGQGPEFLTYFNYEAQQDKSGLPNDRFSAERPEGSISTLTIQRTEQRDSAMYRCASSLSEGLNEKLFFGSGTQLSVL.

CDR3 sequence reads: CASSPIRVLSTDTQYF. CDR3 bases: TGTGCCAGCAGCCCCATACGGGTCTTGAGCACAGATACGCAGTATTTT. V and J are TRBV7-2 and TRBJ2-3; no clear D. CDR1 and CDR2 from the germline V gene are SGHTA and FQGNSA. The germline V and J ends were trimmed by 5 bases and 0 bases, with 15 bases remaining between them. The CDR3 consists of 16 residues.

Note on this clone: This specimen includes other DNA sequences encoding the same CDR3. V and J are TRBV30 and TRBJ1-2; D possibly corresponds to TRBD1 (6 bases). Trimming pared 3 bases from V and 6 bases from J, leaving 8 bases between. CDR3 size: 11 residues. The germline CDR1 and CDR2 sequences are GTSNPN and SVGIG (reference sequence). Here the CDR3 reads CAWSSGDGYTF. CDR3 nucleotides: TGTGCCTGGAGCTCAGGGGATGGCTACACCTTC.

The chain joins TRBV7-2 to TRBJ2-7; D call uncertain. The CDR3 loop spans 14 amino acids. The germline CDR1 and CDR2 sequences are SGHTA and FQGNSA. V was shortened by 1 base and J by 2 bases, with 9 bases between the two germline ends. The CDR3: CASSLGLRTYEQYF. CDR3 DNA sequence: TGTGCCAGCAGCTTAGGGTTAAGGACCTACGAGCAGTACTTC.